Below, 8 T cell receptor beta chains from the same sample are listed, as sequenced in a study of T cells in localized non-small cell lung cancer. Sequencing was performed with immunoSEQ multiplex PCR; in TCRdb, only in-frame clones are kept and a portion is missing. The data contain about 52,000 clones, 86% of them singletons. The material was peripheral blood, obtained before any cancer treatment. These TCRs come from a male donor older than 55 with stage III squamous cell lung carcinoma.

V is TRBV7-8 and J is TRBJ2-1, with TRBD1 identical over 9 bases. Germline CDR1 SGHVS, CDR2 FQNEAQ. V dropped 6 bases and J dropped 0; count of bases not matched to a gene: 6. The CDR3 extends over 16 amino acids. CDR3 in DNA: TGTGCCAGCAGACGGACAGGGGACGGCTCCTACAATGAGCAGTTCTTC. Encoded protein: CASRRTGDGSYNEQFF.

This chain joins TRBV7-9 and TRBJ1-1, with D perhaps TRBD1 (6 bases). The germline V and J ends were trimmed by 5 bases and 3 bases, with 13 bases remaining between them. CDR3 length: 14 amino acids. Germline values: CDR1 SEHNR, CDR2 FQNEAQ (reference sequence). The CDR3 bases are TGTGCCAGCAGCCCGGGGGCAAAATACACTGAAGCTTTCTTT. Protein sequence: CASSPGAKYTEAFF. The full variable domain, with the rest looked up from reference TRBV7-9 and TRBJ1-1, is DTGVSQNPRHKITKRGQNVTFRCDPISEHNRLYWYRQTLGQGPEFLTYFQNEAQLEKSRLLSDRFSAERPKGSFSTLEIQRTEQGDSAMYLCASSPGAKYTEAFFGQGTRLTVV.

This chain links TRBV15 with TRBJ2-7; 10 nucleotides line up with TRBD2. Germline V CDR1 and CDR2: LNHNV, YYDKDF (reference sequence). With 1 base clipped from V and 4 bases from J, the junction kept 4 bases outside the gene matches. The CDR3 has 15 amino acids. The CDR3 coding sequence is TGTGCCACCAGCAGAGCACTAGCGGGGTCTTACGAGCAGTACTTC. Translation gives CATSRALAGSYEQYF.

This sequence joins TRBV5-1 and TRBJ1-4; 9 bases align to TRBD1. This CDR3 is built from 17 residues. Germline V gene sequence: CDR1 SGHRS, CDR2 YFSETQ. V was clipped by 4 bases and J by 3 bases; unmatched bases: 10. The CDR3 sequence is CASSLYRGPLPNEKLFF. CDR3 nucleotides: TGCGCCAGCAGCCTTTACAGGGGGCCTCTCCCTAATGAAAAACTGTTTTTT.

The chain recombines TRBV6-6 with TRBJ2-3; D is ambiguous. This CDR3 spans 13 amino acids. Germline values: CDR1 MNHNY, CDR2 SVGAGI (reference sequence). The germline V and J ends were trimmed by 7 bases and 1 base, with 9 bases remaining between them. For the CDR3, the DNA is TGTGCCAGCACCCCCCCGGGCACAGATACGCAGTATTTT. It encodes CASTPPGTDTQYF.

The J gene is TRBJ2-7, the V gene TRBV4-2; possible D gene TRBD1, 6 bases. The V gene's germline CDR1 is LGHNA and CDR2 YNFKEQ. Trimming pared 2 bases from V and 3 bases from J, leaving 11 bases between. The CDR3 extends over 14 amino acids. The CDR3 nucleotides are TGTGCCAGCAGCCAAAGTGGACAGAGCTACGAGCAGTACTTC. It is translated as CASSQSGQSYEQYF.

The chain employs TRBV5-1 and TRBJ2-5, with a weak D call TRBD2 (5 bases). The CDR3 length is 15 residues. V was cut by 4 bases and J by 7 bases, with 20 bases left in between. Germline loops: CDR1 SGHRS, CDR2 YFSETQ. DNA of the CDR3: TGCGCCAGCAGCCCCGGGGAGCCCGTGGGAAGGACCCAGTACTTC. Its protein is CASSPGEPVGRTQYF. Supplemented by reference TRBV5-1 and TRBJ2-5, the full variable domain reads KAGVTQTPRYLIKTRGQQVTLSCSPISGHRSVSWYQQTPGQGLQFLFEYFSETQRNKGNFPGRFSGRQFSNSRSEMNVSTLELGDSALYLCASSPGEPVGRTQYFGPGTRLLVL.

The rearrangement joins TRBV5-1 to TRBJ1-4, with 8 bases that match TRBD1. J lost 4 bases, V lost 4 bases, and 3 bases had no gene match. This CDR3 has 14 amino acids. The germline V gene encodes CDR1 SGHRS and CDR2 YFSETQ. CDR3: CASSVGQGNEKLFF. The CDR3, as DNA: TGCGCCAGCAGCGTAGGACAGGGTAATGAAAAACTGTTTTTT.